This T cell receptor beta chain originates from a study of radiotherapy plus CTLA-4 blockade in lung cancer. Study at large: Overall, around 20% of patients showed an objective response, while over 30% attained disease control.

Study findings and constraints: Radiotherapy plus ipilimumab was followed by expansion in blood of tumor-derived TCR clones.

Germline CDR1 is SGHDN and CDR2 is FVKESK. V lost 2 bases and J lost 4, with 14 bases in between. The CDR3 runs to 15 residues. Clones were read by immunoSEQ multiplex PCR, and TCRdb kept only the in-frame ones, dropping some. This table has around 72,000 clones, roughly three quarters appearing once. Comment on this clone: Its antigen is currently unknown.

Chemo-refractory metastatic non-small-cell lung cancer patients underwent focal radiation alongside CTLA-4 blockade with ipilimumab. The material was peripheral blood, obtained from a patient treated with radiotherapy plus ipilimumab. The chain has TRBV14 and TRBJ2-5, with D perhaps assigned TRBD1 or TRBD2 (5 bases each). This sequence originates from a human donor with non-small cell lung cancer who had a complete response to radiotherapy plus ipilimumab. The CDR3 bases are TGTGCCAGCAGCCAACGCCGGGACCCCCGAGAGACCCAGTACTTC. Translated: CASSQRRDPRETQYF. Variable domain in full (rest from reference TRBV14 and TRBJ2-5): EAGVTQFPSHSVIEKGQTVTLRCDPISGHDNLYWYRRVMGKEIKFLLHFVKESKQDESGMPNNRFLAERTGGTYSTLKVQPAELEDSGVYFCASSQRRDPRETQYFGPGTRLLVL.